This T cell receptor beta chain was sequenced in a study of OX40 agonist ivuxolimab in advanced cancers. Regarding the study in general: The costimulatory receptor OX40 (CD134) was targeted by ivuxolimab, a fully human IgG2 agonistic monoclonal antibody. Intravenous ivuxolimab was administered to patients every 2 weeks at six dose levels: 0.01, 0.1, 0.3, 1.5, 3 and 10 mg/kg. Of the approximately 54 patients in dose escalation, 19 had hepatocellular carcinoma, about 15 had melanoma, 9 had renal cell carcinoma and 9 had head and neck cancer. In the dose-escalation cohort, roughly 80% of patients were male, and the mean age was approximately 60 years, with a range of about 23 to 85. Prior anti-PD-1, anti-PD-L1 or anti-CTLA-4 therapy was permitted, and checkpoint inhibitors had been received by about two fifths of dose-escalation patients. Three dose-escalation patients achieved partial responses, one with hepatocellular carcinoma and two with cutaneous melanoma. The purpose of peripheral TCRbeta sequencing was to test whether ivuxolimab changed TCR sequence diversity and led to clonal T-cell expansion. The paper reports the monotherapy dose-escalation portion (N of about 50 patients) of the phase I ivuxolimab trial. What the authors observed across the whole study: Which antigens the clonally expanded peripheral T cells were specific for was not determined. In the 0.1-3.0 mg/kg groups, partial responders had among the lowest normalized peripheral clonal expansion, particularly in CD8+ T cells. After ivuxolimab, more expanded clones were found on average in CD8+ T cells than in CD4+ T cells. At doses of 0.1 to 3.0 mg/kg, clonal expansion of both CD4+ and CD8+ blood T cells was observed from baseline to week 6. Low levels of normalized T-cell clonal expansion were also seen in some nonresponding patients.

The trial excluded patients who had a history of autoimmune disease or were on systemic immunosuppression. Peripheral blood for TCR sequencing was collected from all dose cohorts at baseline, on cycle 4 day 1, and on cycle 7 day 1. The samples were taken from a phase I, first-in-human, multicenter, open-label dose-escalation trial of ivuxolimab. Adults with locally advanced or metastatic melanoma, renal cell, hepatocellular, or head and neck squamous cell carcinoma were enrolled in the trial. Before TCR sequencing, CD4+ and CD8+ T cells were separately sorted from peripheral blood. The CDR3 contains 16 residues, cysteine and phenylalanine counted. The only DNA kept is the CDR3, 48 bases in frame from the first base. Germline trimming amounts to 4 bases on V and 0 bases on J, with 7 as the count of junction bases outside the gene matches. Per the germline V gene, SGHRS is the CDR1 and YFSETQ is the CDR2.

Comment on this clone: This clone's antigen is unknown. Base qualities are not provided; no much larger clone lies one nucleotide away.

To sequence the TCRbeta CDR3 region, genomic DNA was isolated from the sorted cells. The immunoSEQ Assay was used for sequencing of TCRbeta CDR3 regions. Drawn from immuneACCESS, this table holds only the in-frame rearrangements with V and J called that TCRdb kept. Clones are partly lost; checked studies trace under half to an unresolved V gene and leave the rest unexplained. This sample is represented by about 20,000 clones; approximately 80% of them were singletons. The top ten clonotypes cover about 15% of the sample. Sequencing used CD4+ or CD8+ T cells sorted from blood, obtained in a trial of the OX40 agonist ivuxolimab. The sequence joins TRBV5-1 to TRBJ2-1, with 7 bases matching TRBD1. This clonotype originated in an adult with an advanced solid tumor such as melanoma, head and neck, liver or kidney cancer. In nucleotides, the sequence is TGCGCCAGCAGCCCAGGGACAGCAAGCTCCTACAATGAGCAGTTCTTC. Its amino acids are CASSPGTASSYNEQFF.